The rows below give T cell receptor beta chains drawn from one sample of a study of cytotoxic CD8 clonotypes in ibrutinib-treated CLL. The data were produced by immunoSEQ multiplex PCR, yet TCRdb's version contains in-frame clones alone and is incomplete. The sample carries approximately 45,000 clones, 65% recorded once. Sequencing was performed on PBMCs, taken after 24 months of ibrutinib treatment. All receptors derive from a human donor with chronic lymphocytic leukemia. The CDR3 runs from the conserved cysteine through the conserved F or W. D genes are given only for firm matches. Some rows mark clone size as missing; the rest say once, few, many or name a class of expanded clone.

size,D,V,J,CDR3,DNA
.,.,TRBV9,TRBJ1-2,CASSVGGRGGSGYTF,TGTGCCAGCAGCGTAGGTGGGAGGGGAGGGAGCGGCTACACCTTC
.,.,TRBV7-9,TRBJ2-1,CASSVGGRNEQFF,TGTGCCAGCAGCGTTGGAGGGCGAAATGAGCAGTTCTTC
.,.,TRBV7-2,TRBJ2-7,CASSSRTGPYEQYF,TGTGCCAGCAGCTCGCGAACAGGCCCCTACGAGCAGTACTTC
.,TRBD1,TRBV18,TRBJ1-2,CASSEQGADGYTF,TGTGCCAGCTCAGAACAGGGGGCGGATGGCTACACCTTC
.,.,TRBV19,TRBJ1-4,CASTVGTEKLFF,TGTGCCAGTACCGTGGGGACTGAAAAACTGTTTTTT
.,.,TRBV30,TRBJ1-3,CAWSDRERGNTIYF,TGTGCCTGGAGTGACAGGGAGAGAGGAAACACCATATATTTT
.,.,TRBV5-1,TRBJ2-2,CASSLGGAGELFF,TGCGCCAGCAGCTTGGGCGGGGCCGGGGAGCTGTTTTTT
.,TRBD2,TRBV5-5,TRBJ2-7,CASSLGASGRAVQYEQYF,TGTGCCAGCAGCTTGGGTGCTAGCGGGAGGGCCGTGCAATACGAGCAGTACTTC
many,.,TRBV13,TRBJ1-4,CASSIGGFAVKLFF,TGTGCCAGCAGCATAGGAGGGTTTGCGGTAAAACTGTTTTTT
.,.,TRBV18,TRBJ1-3,CASSPGLLSSGNTIYF,TGTGCCAGCTCACCAGGTCTACTGTCCTCTGGAAACACCATATATTTT
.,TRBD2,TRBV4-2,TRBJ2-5,CASSQDYQRGGTETQYF,TGTGCCAGCAGCCAAGATTACCAGCGGGGGGGCACAGAGACCCAGTACTTC
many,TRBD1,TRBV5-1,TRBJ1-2,CASSLDTGVAGYTF,TGCGCCAGCAGCTTGGATACAGGGGTGGCTGGCTACACCTTC
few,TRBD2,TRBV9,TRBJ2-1,CASSAGTSVYNEQFF,TGTGCCAGCAGTGCCGGGACTAGCGTATACAATGAGCAGTTCTTC
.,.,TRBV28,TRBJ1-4,CASSGPGTGNEKLFF,TGTGCCAGCAGTGGCCCTGGGACGGGTAATGAAAAACTGTTTTTT
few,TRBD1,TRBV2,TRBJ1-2,CASSNDRGDYGYTF,TGTGCCAGCAGTAACGACAGGGGGGACTATGGCTACACCTTC
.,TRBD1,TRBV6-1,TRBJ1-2,CASSEASSGGARGYTF,TGTGCCAGCAGTGAAGCCTCGTCAGGGGGGGCTCGCGGCTACACCTTC
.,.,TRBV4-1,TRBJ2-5,CASSLMGGSGETQYF,TGCGCCAGCAGCCTGATGGGTGGGTCGGGGGAGACCCAGTACTTC
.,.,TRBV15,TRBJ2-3,CATSRGVSGTWGTDTQYF,TGTGCCACCAGCAGAGGGGTTTCAGGAACATGGGGTACAGATACGCAGTATTTT
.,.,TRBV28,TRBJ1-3,CASSFQGASLGNTIYF,TGTGCCAGCAGTTTCCAGGGAGCCTCCCTTGGAAACACCATATATTTT
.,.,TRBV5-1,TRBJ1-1,CASSFDLNTEAFF,TGCGCCAGCAGCTTTGACTTGAACACTGAAGCTTTCTTT
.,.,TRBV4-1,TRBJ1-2,CASSQGVARKGGFSYGYTF,TGCGCCAGCAGCCAAGGGGTCGCCCGTAAGGGGGGATTTAGCTATGGCTACACCTTC
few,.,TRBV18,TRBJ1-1,CASYGPVLDTEAFF,TGTGCCAGCTACGGCCCGGTGCTCGACACTGAAGCTTTCTTT
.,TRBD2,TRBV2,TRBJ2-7,CASSDGLAGGTYEQYF,TGTGCCAGCAGTGACGGACTAGCGGGAGGTACCTACGAGCAGTACTTC
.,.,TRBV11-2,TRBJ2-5,CASSSQAAAAGETQYF,TGTGCCAGCAGCTCCCAGGCAGCGGCGGCCGGGGAGACCCAGTACTTC
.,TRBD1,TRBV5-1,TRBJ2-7,CASSLGDRGEQYF,TGCGCCAGCAGCTTGGGGGACAGGGGCGAGCAGTACTTC
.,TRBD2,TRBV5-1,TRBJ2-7,CASSLVAGGPTYEQYF,TGCGCCAGCAGCTTGGTTGCGGGAGGCCCAACCTACGAGCAGTACTTC
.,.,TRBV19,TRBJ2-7,CASSIWAGSYF,TGTGCCAGTAGTATTTGGGCAGGGTCCTACTTC
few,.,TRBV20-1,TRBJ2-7,CSASLDGGQYF,TGCAGTGCTAGTTTAGATGGGGGGCAGTACTTC
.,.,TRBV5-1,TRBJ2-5,CASNKTPNQETQYF,TGCGCCAGCAATAAAACCCCAAACCAAGAGACCCAGTACTTC
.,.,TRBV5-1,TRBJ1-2,CASSLVGQFGYTF,TGCGCCAGCAGCTTGGTGGGGCAGTTTGGCTACACCTTC
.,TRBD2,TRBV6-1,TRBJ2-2,CASSPLAGVIGELFF,TGTGCCAGCAGTCCCCTAGCGGGAGTGATCGGGGAGCTGTTTTTT
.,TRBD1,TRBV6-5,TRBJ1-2,CASSRTGDGYTF,TGTGCCAGCAGTCGGACAGGGGATGGCTACACCTTC
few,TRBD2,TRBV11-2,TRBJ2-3,CASSFTPSGSTSTDTQYF,TGTGCCAGCAGCTTTACGCCTAGCGGGAGCACCAGCACAGATACGCAGTATTTT
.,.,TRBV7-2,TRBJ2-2,CASSLLGIGELFF,TGTGCCAGCAGCTTACTGGGAATCGGGGAGCTGTTTTTT
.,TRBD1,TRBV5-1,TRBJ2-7,CASSTQQGAIYEQYF,TGCGCCAGCAGCACCCAACAGGGGGCGATCTACGAGCAGTACTTC
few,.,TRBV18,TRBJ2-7,CASSPVGYEQYF,TGTGCCAGCTCACCGGTGGGTTACGAGCAGTACTTC
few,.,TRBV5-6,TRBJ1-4,CASSFANGNWEKLFF,TGTGCCAGCAGCTTCGCGAATGGGAATTGGGAAAAACTGTTTTTT
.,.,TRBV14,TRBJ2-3,CASSLLLASNTQYF,TGTGCCAGCAGCCTCCTACTTGCATCCAATACGCAGTATTTT
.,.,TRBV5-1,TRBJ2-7,CASSLVWGSYEQYF,TGCGCCAGCAGCTTGGTTTGGGGCTCCTACGAGCAGTACTTC
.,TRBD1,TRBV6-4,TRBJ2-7,CASNSQGGSSEQYF,TGTGCCAGCAATTCACAGGGGGGATCCTCCGAGCAGTACTTC
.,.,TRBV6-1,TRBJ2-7,CAKSLGGFDEQYF,TGTGCCAAGTCTTTAGGGGGGTTTGACGAGCAGTACTTC
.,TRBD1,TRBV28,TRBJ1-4,CAGARGREKLFF,TGTGCCGGGGCCAGGGGGAGAGAAAAACTGTTTTTT
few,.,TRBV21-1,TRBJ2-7,CASRGLAAYYEQYF,TGTGCCAGCAGGGGACTAGCGGCCTACTACGAGCAGTACTTC
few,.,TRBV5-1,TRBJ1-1,CASGHQASQRDTEAFF,TGCGCCAGCGGTCATCAGGCCTCCCAACGGGACACTGAAGCTTTCTTT
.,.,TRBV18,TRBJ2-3,CASSPRDTQYF,TGTGCCAGCTCACCACGAGATACGCAGTATTTT
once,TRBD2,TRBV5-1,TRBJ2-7,CASSRVSGSRDYEQYF,TGCGCCAGCTCCAGGGTTAGCGGGAGTAGGGACTACGAGCAGTACTTC
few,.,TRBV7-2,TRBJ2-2,CASSAGGAGIDTGELFF,TGTGCCAGCAGCGCTGGTGGCGCGGGGATCGACACCGGGGAGCTGTTTTTT
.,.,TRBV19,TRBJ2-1,CATGPSSYNEQFF,TGTGCCACCGGGCCGAGCTCCTACAATGAGCAGTTCTTC
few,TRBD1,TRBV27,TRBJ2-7,CASSSATLTGEQQYF,TGTGCCAGCAGTTCCGCGACCCTTACAGGGGAGCAGCAGTACTTC
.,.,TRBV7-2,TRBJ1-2,CASVQGGLYGYTF,TGTGCCAGCGTCCAAGGAGGGCTCTATGGCTACACCTTC